This is a list of T cell receptor beta chains from one sample in a study of beta chain features in type 1 diabetes. Profiling relied on immunoSEQ multiplex PCR, and the TCRdb table lists in-frame clones only, not all of them. In the table there are over 200,000 clones, around 9.9% of which are singletons. What was sequenced was naive CD4+ T cells from blood. The receptors were sampled from a man younger than 40 with type 1 diabetes. CDR3s include the opening cysteine and the closing phenylalanine or tryptophan. D genes are given only for firm matches. Not all rows give a size; the values are once, few, many and, for expanded clones, a class.

D gene: -; V gene: TRBV7-2; J gene: TRBJ2-1; clone size: few; CDR3 protein: CASSLSGVRSGNEQFF; CDR3 DNA: TGTGCCAGCAGCTTGAGTGGGGTCAGGTCGGGGAATGAGCAGTTCTTC
D gene: TRBD2; V gene: TRBV4-1; J gene: TRBJ2-3; clone size: few; CDR3 protein: CASSPSGGGGDTQYF; CDR3 DNA: TGCGCCAGCAGCCCGAGCGGGGGGGGCGGAGATACGCAGTATTTT
D gene: TRBD2; V gene: TRBV28; J gene: TRBJ2-5; clone size: -; CDR3 protein: CASTLPSGGAGETQYF; CDR3 DNA: TGTGCCAGCACTTTGCCTAGCGGGGGGGCAGGGGAGACCCAGTACTTC
D gene: -; V gene: TRBV10-3; J gene: TRBJ2-5; clone size: -; CDR3 protein: CAISESLTPSTETQYF; CDR3 DNA: TGTGCCATCAGTGAGTCTCTTACCCCAAGCACAGAGACCCAGTACTTC
D gene: -; V gene: TRBV7-8; J gene: TRBJ2-1; clone size: few; CDR3 protein: CASSSTRDTSYNEQFF; CDR3 DNA: TGTGCCAGCAGCTCTACCCGGGACACCTCCTACAATGAGCAGTTCTTC
D gene: -; V gene: TRBV9; J gene: TRBJ2-1; clone size: few; CDR3 protein: CASSVMGSYNEQFF; CDR3 DNA: TGTGCCAGCAGCGTAATGGGGAGCTACAATGAGCAGTTCTTC
D gene: -; V gene: TRBV4-1; J gene: TRBJ1-1; clone size: few; CDR3 protein: CASSQLIGGAEAFF; CDR3 DNA: TGCGCCAGCAGCCAACTCATCGGGGGGGCTGAAGCTTTCTTT
D gene: TRBD2; V gene: TRBV19; J gene: TRBJ2-1; clone size: once; CDR3 protein: CASSIRLAGGNNEQFF; CDR3 DNA: TGTGCCAGTAGTATTCGGTTAGCGGGGGGGAACAATGAGCAGTTCTTC
D gene: TRBD2; V gene: TRBV11-2; J gene: TRBJ2-1; clone size: few; CDR3 protein: CASSLWSSGVPYNEQFF; CDR3 DNA: TGTGCCAGCAGCTTATGGTCTAGCGGGGTTCCGTACAATGAGCAGTTCTTC
D gene: -; V gene: TRBV7-9; J gene: TRBJ2-7; clone size: -; CDR3 protein: CASSLEDSLDF; CDR3 DNA: TGTGCCAGCAGCTTAGAGGACAGCCTCGACTTC
D gene: TRBD2; V gene: TRBV4-2; J gene: TRBJ2-5; clone size: few; CDR3 protein: CASSRGSGGVIETQYF; CDR3 DNA: TGTGCCAGCAGCCGAGGTAGCGGGGGGGTAATAGAGACCCAGTACTTC
D gene: TRBD2; V gene: TRBV5-4; J gene: TRBJ2-7; clone size: few; CDR3 protein: CASSFGGGDYEQYF; CDR3 DNA: TGTGCCAGCAGCTTTGGCGGGGGGGACTACGAGCAGTACTTC
D gene: -; V gene: TRBV6-5; J gene: TRBJ2-3; clone size: few; CDR3 protein: CASSYLGASTDTQYF; CDR3 DNA: TGTGCCAGCAGTTACTTGGGAGCTAGCACAGATACGCAGTATTTT
D gene: -; V gene: TRBV7-2; J gene: TRBJ2-5; clone size: -; CDR3 protein: CASSRGRGETQYF; CDR3 DNA: TGTGCCAGCAGCCGAGGGAGGGGGGAGACCCAGTACTTC